Presented here are 25 T cell receptor beta chains from one specimen sequenced in a study of CD4 and CD8 cells across lung adenocarcinoma regions. TCRdb reprocessed the PCR reads via MiXCR and lists one record per CDR3 protein. The sample lists some 14,000 distinct CDR3 sequences; approximately 40% were seen once. The specimen sequenced was CD4+ T cells from the center of a lung tumor. The receptors come from a male donor with lung adenocarcinoma. The CD4 and CD8 labels of this study may be unreliable.

Ten or more counts support this clonotype. A read error is possible here, since a much larger clone lies one base away. The V call is TRBV27, the J call TRBJ2-1, with D possibly being TRBD2 (5 bases). Germline CDR1 and CDR2: MNHEY and SMNVEV (reference sequence). V lost 4 bases to trimming and J lost 6 bases, with 13 bases between them. This CDR3 is 14 amino acids long. CDR3 residues: CASSSRRARNEQFF. The CDR3 DNA reads TGTGCCAGCAGTTCCAGGCGGGCTCGCAATGAGCAGTTCTTC.

J is TRBJ2-1 and V is TRBV9, with D possibly being TRBD1 (6 bases). The assigned J gene may be wrong: the sequence end matches TRBJ2-5 better. Germline CDR1 SGDLS, CDR2 YYNGEE. This CDR3 has 14 residues. The DNA of the CDR3 is TGTGCCAGCAGCGCCCACATGGACAGAGGGACCCAGTACTTC. Amino acid sequence: CASSAHMDRGTQYF.

This clonotype has just a few counts. The rearrangement links TRBV10-3 to TRBJ1-1; D perhaps matches TRBD1 (5 bases). Trimming shortened V by 10 bases and J by 4 bases, and 22 bases separated the two germline ends. Per the germline V gene, CDR1 is ENHRY and CDR2 is SYGVKD. The CDR3 is 15 amino acids. This CDR3 is CATLPGLGGITEAFF. The CDR3 bases are TGTGCCACCTTACCGGGACTCGGAGGTATCACTGAAGCTTTCTTT.

In its sample, this clonotype is medium-sized. This sequence joins TRBV6-1 and TRBJ1-5; D call uncertain. Germline V gene lookup returns CDR1 MNHNS and CDR2 SASEGT. V lost 4 bases, J lost 7 bases, and 17 bases lay in between. The CDR3 runs to 15 residues. The CDR3, as DNA: TGTGCCAGCAGTGGAGGTGGCTTTGAGGGACAGCCCCAGCATTTT. Translation: CASSGGGFEGQPQHF.

J is TRBJ2-1 and V is TRBV5-1; 13 positions match TRBD2. The J call may not be correct, given that the DNA end is closer to TRBJ2-7. Per the germline V gene, CDR1 is SGHRS and CDR2 is YFSETQ. This CDR3 has 15 amino acids. Here the CDR3 reads CASSGGLAGSYEQYF. CDR3 in DNA: TGCGCCAGCAGCGGGGGACTAGCGGGATCCTACGAGCAGTACTTC.

The CDR3 DNA reads as TGTGCCAGCAGTCCAGGGGAATCGGCCAAAAACATTCAGTTCTTC. The encoded protein is CASSPGESAKNIQFF. V gene TRBV28 combines with J gene TRBJ2-1; D may be TRBD1 (6 bases). Germline-derived CDR1 and CDR2 are MDHEN and SYDVKM. The CDR3 sequence is 15 residues long. V gave up 5 bases and J gave up 13 bases, with 24 bases separating them.

By proportion, this clonotype is medium-sized. V and J are TRBV7-8 and TRBJ2-1; 7 bases line up with TRBD1. CDR3 length: 12 amino acids. Germline values: CDR1 SGHVS, CDR2 FQNEAQ. The trim removed 3 bases at V and 8 bases at J, leaving 1 base unmatched. This chain's CDR3 is CASSFTGDEQFF. The CDR3 nucleotides are TGTGCCAGCAGCTTTACAGGGGATGAGCAGTTCTTC.

Of note for this clonotype: A junction boundary mismatches the germline segment, possibly from a read error. The chain joins TRBV10-1 to TRBJ2-3, with no clear D. This CDR3 region has 17 residues. Germline V gene sequence: CDR1 WNHNN, CDR2 SYGVQD (reference sequence). The CDR3 DNA sequence: TGCGCCAGCAGTGAGGGTGGTAGCAGCTGTGGCACAGAGACGCAGTACTTT. Translation: CASSEGGSSCGTETQYF.

This clonotype occurred a few times. CDR3 bases: TGTGCCAGCAGTTTAGGGGGCGAGCAGTACTTC. This translates into CASSLGGEQYF. The chain is built from TRBV12-3 or TRBV12-4 and TRBJ2-1; no reliable D call. The closer fit of TRBJ2-7 to the DNA end suggests the J call may be wrong. This CDR3 contains 11 residues.

As regards this clonotype: The germline gene is not matched at one end of the junction; a read error may be the cause. V and J are TRBV14 and TRBJ2-3; 9 bases line up with TRBD1. The CDR3 length is 14 residues. Germline V gene lookup returns CDR1 SGHDN and CDR2 FVKESK. The CDR3 DNA reads TGTGCCAGCAGCCAATGGACAGGGGTCGAGACGCAGTACTTT. Encoded protein: CASSQWTGVETQYF.

This chain joins TRBV6-2 or TRBV6-3 and TRBJ2-3, with D perhaps matching TRBD1 or TRBD2 (6 bases each). V was cut by 4 bases and J by 12 bases, with 32 bases left in between. Germline CDR1 MNHEY, CDR2 SVGEGT. This CDR3 is 18 amino acids long. The CDR3 bases are TGTGCCAGCAGTTTTGCGGGGCTCGGGGGCGGTGACCTAGAGACCCAGTATTTT. Residues: CASSFAGLGGGDLETQYF.

The J gene is TRBJ2-1, the V gene TRBV6-1, with D perhaps matching TRBD2 (6 bases). The J call is uncertain, as TRBJ2-7 better fits the DNA end. Germline CDR1 reads MNHNS; CDR2 reads SASEGT. The CDR3 is made up of 14 amino acids. In DNA, the CDR3 is TGTGCCAGCAGTCCGGCCGGGAGCAGGAATACGCAGTACTTC. Translated: CASSPAGSRNTQYF.

The count of this clonotype is one. This chain links TRBV27 with TRBJ2-3; D gene ambiguous. CDR1 and CDR2 from the germline V gene are MNHEY and SMNVEV (reference sequence). The CDR3 totals 16 residues. Trimming pared 5 bases from V and 0 bases from J, leaving 15 bases between. CDR3 DNA: TGTGCCAGCAGTCTGGTGGCGCTGCTTAGCACAGATACGCAGTATTTT. Amino acids: CASSLVALLSTDTQYF.

This chain joins TRBV3-1 and TRBJ2-1; no firm D call. CDR1 is LGHDT and CDR2 is YNNKEL in the germline V gene (reference sequence). V was clipped by 4 bases and J by 7 bases, with 8 bases between them. This CDR3 contains 12 residues. The CDR3 region has the DNA TGTGCCAGCAGCCTGCTGTGGAATGAGCAGTTCTTC. Encoded protein: CASSLLWNEQFF.

This rearrangement joins TRBV27 to TRBJ2-5; D may be TRBD1 or TRBD2 (6 bases each). V lost 8 bases and J lost 4, with 23 bases in between. The CDR3 contains 16 residues. Germline CDR1 is MNHEY and CDR2 is SMNVEV (reference sequence). CDR3 bases: TGTGCCAGCGGGGTTCACGGGGGCCGCGTCCCAGAGACCCAGTACTTC. Its translation is CASGVHGGRVPETQYF.

The table lists this clonotype with many counts. The chain carries TRBV6-1 and TRBJ1-5; D uncertain. Germline V gene lookup returns CDR1 MNHNS and CDR2 SASEGT. The CDR3 spans 13 residues. The ends were cut back, 10 bases at V and 2 bases at J, with 12 bases in the middle. The CDR3 nucleotides are TGTGCCACCCGATGGGAGGGCAATCAGCCCCAGCATTTT. This codes for CATRWEGNQPQHF.

This clonotype is medium-sized. The chain combines TRBV6-5 with TRBJ2-1; 11 bases line up with TRBD2. Near its end, the DNA agrees better with TRBJ2-7, so the J call may be wrong. Germline loops: CDR1 MNHEY, CDR2 SVGAGI. The CDR3 extends over 14 amino acids. The CDR3 reads CASSFGTSGYEQYF. CDR3 DNA: TGTGCCAGCAGTTTCGGGACTAGCGGCTACGAGCAGTACTTC.

The rearrangement uses TRBV4-2 and TRBJ2-1, with TRBD2 as a possible D gene (6 bases). The DNA matches TRBJ2-7 better at its end, which makes the J call doubtful. Germline loops: CDR1 LGHNA, CDR2 YNFKEQ. The CDR3 has 16 residues. CDR3 coding DNA: TGTGCCAGCAGCCAAAGTTCGGGAGCGTCCGGGTTAGAGCAGTACTTC. This sequence encodes CASSQSSGASGLEQYF.

This clonotype came up a few times. Since the CDR3 does not end with the conserved phenylalanine or tryptophan, this likely comes from a read error. It is unclear where the CDR3 begins or ends on the DNA, so no DNA is shown, and the CDR3 is as TCRdb lists it. V and J are TRBV6-1 and TRBJ2-3; the table's D call, TRBD1, was not checked against the DNA. Germline V gene lookup returns CDR1 MNHNS and CDR2 SASEGT. Termini included, the CDR3 measures 18 amino acids. The CDR3 region is CASSEQGAAGANVLTFGA.

This clonotype was seen at least ten times. V and J are TRBV25-1 and TRBJ2-3; D may match TRBD1 or TRBD2 (5 bases each). The CDR3 has 16 residues. Germline CDR1 and CDR2: MGHDK and SYGVNS. Trimming pared 4 bases from V and 3 bases from J, leaving 17 bases between. CDR3 loop: CASSVRTGTLTDTQYF. CDR3 nucleotide sequence: TGTGCCAGCAGTGTACGGACCGGGACCCTGACAGATACGCAGTATTTT.

This clonotype was recorded many times. The chain uses TRBV6-1 and TRBJ2-1, with 10 bases fitting TRBD2. The J call is uncertain, as TRBJ2-7 better fits the DNA end. The CDR3 runs 19 residues. Germline CDR1 MNHNS, CDR2 SASEGT. CDR3 sequence: CASSEFSGVIAGGVTEQYF. The DNA of the CDR3 is TGTGCCAGCAGTGAATTTTCAGGAGTCATAGCGGGAGGAGTTACCGAGCAGTACTTC.

This clonotype was seen at least ten times. The rearrangement uses TRBV6-1 and TRBJ1-2; 7 positions agree with TRBD1. The CDR3 is 13 residues long. Germline CDR1 reads MNHNS; CDR2 reads SASEGT. V lost 3 bases to trimming and J lost 2 bases; unmatched junction nucleotides: 0. CDR3 nucleotide sequence: TGTGCCAGCAGTGAGACAGGGAACTATGGCTACACCTTC. Amino acid sequence: CASSETGNYGYTF.

This clonotype came up a few times. A read error may explain this, as a much larger clone is one base away. The V and J genes are TRBV6-1 and TRBJ2-4; D remains unclear. The CDR3 has 17 residues. Trimming took off 1 base at V and 13 bases at J, with 26 bases between the two ends. Germline CDR1 MNHNS, CDR2 SASEGT. As DNA, the CDR3 is TGTGCCAGCAGTGAAGGGCTGGGCAGGAGCTCCTACAATGAGCAGTACTTC. Translating it yields CASSEGLGRSSYNEQYF.

V and J are TRBV10-3 and TRBJ2-4; TRBD2 aligns across 7 bases. The CDR3 has 15 amino acids. Per germline, CDR1 ENHRY and CDR2 SYGVKD. The ends lost 11 bases at V and 10 bases at J; junction bases unmatched: 20. The DNA for the CDR3 is TGTGCCGCGGGGGAAGTGGCTCGCGGCCAAGAGATTCAGTACTTC. Its protein product is CAAGEVARGQEIQYF.

This clonotype appeared a single time. The junction departs from the called germline gene at one end, perhaps through a read error. The V call is TRBV10-3, the J call TRBJ2-3, with D tentatively TRBD1 (6 bases). CDR1 ENHRY and CDR2 SYGVKD come from the germline V gene. The CDR3 spans 14 residues. The CDR3 loop is CAGNGGRATETQYF. The CDR3, as DNA: TGTGCGGGCAATGGGGGCCGCGCCACAGAGACGCAGTATTTT.